The source of this T cell receptor (beta chain) is a study of T cell clonotyping in hematopoietic cell transplantation. The overall study: Pretransplant recipient samples were taken after cytoreduction.

Time point described: recipient sample about 28 days before transplant, after cytoreduction. Germline V gives CDR1 SGHAT, CDR2 FQNNGV. CDR3 size: 15 residues. V shed 3 bases and J shed 2 bases, with 13 bases lying between them. TCRdb's copy holds only in-frame clones and misses some; the assay was immunoSEQ multiplex PCR. The table has roughly 46,000 clones, approximately 80% seen once; the top ten hold roughly 4.8%. Sequencing used peripheral blood mononuclear cells, obtained before stem cell transplant. The chain employs TRBV11-2 and TRBJ1-2; D uncertain. This receptor was identified in a man between 60 and 75 years old with myelodysplastic syndrome. Some clones in this sample may be carry-over from other donors' samples. In nucleotides, the CDR3 is TGTGCCAGCAGCTTCGACACTTCCCTCAACTATGGCTACACCTTC. Translation: CASSFDTSLNYGYTF. Full variable domain (missing parts from reference TRBV11-2 and TRBJ1-2): EAGVAQSPRYKIIEKRQSVAFWCNPISGHATLYWYQQILGQGPKLLIQFQNNGVVDDSQLPKDRFSAERLKGVDSTLKIQPAKLEDSAVYLCASSFDTSLNYGYTFGSGTRLTVV.